Reported below is one T cell receptor beta chain. As originally analysed: Estimation of nucleated cell counts was performed using reference gene primer amplification. The protocol was immunoSEQ multiplex PCR, while the TCRdb copy is restricted to in-frame clones and leaves out a portion. V, J and clone size derive from that table, while D and trimming were established from the DNA sequence. The sample includes 150,000 to 200,000 clones, around 87% of them seen just once. This specimen belongs to a study of blood T cell repertoires in COVID-19. This clonotype originated in a woman between 50 and 59 years old who had recovered from COVID-19. The specimen sequenced was PBMCs or T cells enriched from blood (not recorded which).

This CDR3 is CASSTSGKGSYNEQFF. DNA for the CDR3: TGTGCCAGCTCAACCTCAGGGAAGGGCTCCTACAATGAGCAGTTCTTC. This chain links TRBV18 with TRBJ2-1; D is possibly TRBD1 (5 bases). The V and J ends lost 5 bases and 0 bases respectively, with 14 bases between them. The germline CDR1 and CDR2 sequences are KGHSH and LQKENI. This CDR3 is built from 16 residues.